A single sample gave rise to the 8 T cell receptor beta chains below, sequenced in a study of CD8 T cells in ankylosing spondylitis. Overall study results and limits: Apparently characteristic of ankylosing spondylitis blood was a TCR beta motif (roughly eight highly homologous variants).

Antigen specificity for these receptors is unknown. One entry per CDR3 protein results from TCRdb running MiXCR on the 5' RACE reads. The sample holds roughly 470,000 distinct CDR3 sequences, around 26% seen once. Sequencing used blood, either unsorted or a sorted T cell fraction (not recorded which). Every receptor here comes from a male donor with ankylosing spondylitis.

The rearrangement links TRBV15 to TRBJ2-3, with TRBD1 matching 7 bases. V gave up 1 base and J gave up 1 base; unmatched junction bases: 2. Germline CDR1 is LNHNV and CDR2 is YYDKDF (reference sequence). The CDR3 runs 15 residues. CDR3 region: CATSRGQGGTDTQYF. CDR3 DNA: TGTGCCACCAGCAGAGGTCAGGGGGGCACAGATACGCAGTATTTT.

This clonotype was seen a handful of times. The chain carries TRBV24-1 and TRBJ2-3; TRBD1 matches at 7 bases. Per germline, CDR1 KGHDR and CDR2 SFDVKD. The CDR3 extends over 17 amino acids. V was pared by 4 bases and J by 1 base, with 10 bases of the junction left unmatched. For the CDR3, the DNA is TGTGCCACCAGTGACCTGACAGGGAACCTGGGCACAGATACGCAGTATTTT. This encodes CATSDLTGNLGTDTQYF.

DNA of the CDR3: TGTGCCACCAGTGACCCACGTCGGGGGGGTTATGGCTACACCTTC. Amino acids: CATSDPRRGGYGYTF. The chain recombines TRBV24-1 with TRBJ1-2; tentatively, D is TRBD1 (5 bases). CDR1 is KGHDR, CDR2 SFDVKD, per germline. V shed 4 bases and J shed 5 bases, with 16 bases lying between them. The CDR3 length is 15 residues.

Worth noting for this clonotype: Here the CDR3 omits its conserved ending phenylalanine or tryptophan, so a read error is the likely source. Because the CDR3's place on the DNA is in doubt, the DNA is left out and the CDR3 is given as listed by TCRdb. The genes are TRBV10-2 and TRBJ2-7; the table's D gene call, TRBD2, was not cross checked with the DNA. CDR1 is WSHSY, CDR2 SAAADI, per germline. A total of 11 residues make up the CDR3, ends included. The CDR3 loop is CASSEGIAGAL.

This clonotype was seen a few times. The genes are TRBV20-1 and TRBJ1-2; D gene ambiguous. V was clipped by 6 bases and J by 4 bases, with 15 bases between them. The CDR3 is made up of 13 amino acids. The germline CDR1 and CDR2 sequences are DFQATT and SNEGSKA (reference sequence). CDR3 bases: TGCAGTGCCTACCCTCGATCAAGCTATGGCTACACCTTC. This codes for CSAYPRSSYGYTF.

V is TRBV10-2 and J is TRBJ1-2, with D maybe TRBD1 (5 bases). Germline assignment: CDR1 WSHSY and CDR2 SAAADI. The CDR3 consists of 13 residues. Trimming pared 2 bases from V and 7 bases from J, leaving 11 bases between. The CDR3 spells CASSERQGVGYTF. CDR3 in DNA: TGCGCCAGCAGTGAGCGGCAGGGTGTTGGCTACACCTTC.

The V and J genes are TRBV7-9 and TRBJ1-3; no clear D gene. Trimming left V 0 bases short and J 4 bases short, with 13 bases between. Germline V gives CDR1 SEHNR, CDR2 FQNEAQ (reference sequence). CDR3 length: 16 amino acids. CDR3 loop: CASSLALGVVGNTIYF. Here the CDR3 DNA reads TGTGCCAGCAGCTTAGCGCTGGGTGTAGTCGGAAACACCATATATTTT.

The CDR3 region has the DNA TGTGCCAGCAGCCAAGCCGGATCACAGGCCTACAATGAGCAGTTCTTC. Its protein is CASSQAGSQAYNEQFF. This chain uses TRBV14 with TRBJ2-1; D perhaps matches TRBD1 (5 bases). The CDR3 is 16 amino acids. Trimming shortened V by 1 base and J by 2 bases, and 12 bases separated the two germline ends. Per the germline V gene, CDR1 is SGHDN and CDR2 is FVKESK.